Below, one T cell receptor beta chain is given with its context. Its antigen is as yet unknown. The data derive from a study of T cell responses to AZD1222 COVID-19 vaccine. As for the study in general: Second doses at about 4 or about 12 weeks were pooled. Study-level findings and limits: The donors showed a predominance of white British ancestry and of females, with possible underestimation of clonal diversity. Vaccination with two AZD1222 doses was followed by a rise in Spike-specific TCR breadth and depth.

Measured with immunoSEQ multiplex PCR; TCRdb has only the in-frame clones, and not every one. Of around 130,000 clones in the sample, around 91% were seen once. Trimming removed 0 bases at V and 17 bases at J, with 17 bases between. Germline CDR1 and CDR2: LGHDT and YNNKEL (reference sequence). The CDR3 is made up of 14 amino acids. The receptor was derived from an adult in good health. The specimen was peripheral blood, collected on day 0 of AZD1222 vaccination. The rearrangement uses TRBV3-1 (or the pseudogene TRBV3-2) and TRBJ1-6, with D tentatively TRBD1 (6 bases). CDR3 sequence reads: CASSQDRTTGRIHF. The DNA for the CDR3 is TGTGCCAGCAGCCAAGATAGGACTACAGGGAGGATCCACTTT.